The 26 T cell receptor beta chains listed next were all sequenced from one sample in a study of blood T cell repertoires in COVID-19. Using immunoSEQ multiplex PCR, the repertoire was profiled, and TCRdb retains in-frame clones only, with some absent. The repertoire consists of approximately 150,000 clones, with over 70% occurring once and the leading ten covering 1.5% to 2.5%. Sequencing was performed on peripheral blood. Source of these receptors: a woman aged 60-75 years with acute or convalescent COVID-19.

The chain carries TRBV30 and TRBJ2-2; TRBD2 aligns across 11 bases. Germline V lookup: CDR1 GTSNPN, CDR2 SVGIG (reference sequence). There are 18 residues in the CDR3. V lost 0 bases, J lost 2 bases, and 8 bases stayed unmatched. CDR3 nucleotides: TGTGCCTGGAGTGTACTAGCGGGAGCCAAACCAAACACCGGGGAGCTGTTTTTT. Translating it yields CAWSVLAGAKPNTGELFF.

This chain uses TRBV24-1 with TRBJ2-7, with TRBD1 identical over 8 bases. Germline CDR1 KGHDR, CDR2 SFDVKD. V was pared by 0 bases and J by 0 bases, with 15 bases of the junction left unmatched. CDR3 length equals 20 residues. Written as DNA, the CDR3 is TGTGCCACCAGTGATTTGGGATCGGAGCAGGGGGCGAGTTGCTCCTACGAGCAGTACTTC. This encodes CATSDLGSEQGASCSYEQYF.

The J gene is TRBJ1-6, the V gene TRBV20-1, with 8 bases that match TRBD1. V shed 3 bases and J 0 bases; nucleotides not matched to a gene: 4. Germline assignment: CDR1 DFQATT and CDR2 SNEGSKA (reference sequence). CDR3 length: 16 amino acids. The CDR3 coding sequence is TGCAGTGCTAGTAGACAGGGGAGCTCCTATAATTCACCCCTCCACTTT. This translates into CSASRQGSSYNSPLHF.

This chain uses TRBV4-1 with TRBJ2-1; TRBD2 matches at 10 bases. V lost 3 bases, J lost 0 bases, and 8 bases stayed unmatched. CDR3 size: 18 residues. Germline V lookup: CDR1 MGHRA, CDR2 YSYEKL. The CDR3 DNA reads TGCGCCAGCAGCCACAGAAGGGGGACTAGCGTCTCCTACAATGAGCAGTTCTTC. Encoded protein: CASSHRRGTSVSYNEQFF.

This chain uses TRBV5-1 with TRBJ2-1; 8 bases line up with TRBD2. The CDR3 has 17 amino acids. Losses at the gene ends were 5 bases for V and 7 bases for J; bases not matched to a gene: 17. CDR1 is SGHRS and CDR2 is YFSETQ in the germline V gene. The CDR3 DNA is TGCGCCAGCAGGCGGATAGTTCCGGGACTAGAGGTGAATGAGCAGTTCTTC. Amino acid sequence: CASRRIVPGLEVNEQFF.

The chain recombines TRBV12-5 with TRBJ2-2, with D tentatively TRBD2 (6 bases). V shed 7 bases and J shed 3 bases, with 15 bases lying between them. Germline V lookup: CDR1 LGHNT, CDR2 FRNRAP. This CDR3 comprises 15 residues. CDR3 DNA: TGTGCTAGTGAGGCTGGGGGGAGTCACACCGGGGAGCTGTTTTTT. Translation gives CASEAGGSHTGELFF.

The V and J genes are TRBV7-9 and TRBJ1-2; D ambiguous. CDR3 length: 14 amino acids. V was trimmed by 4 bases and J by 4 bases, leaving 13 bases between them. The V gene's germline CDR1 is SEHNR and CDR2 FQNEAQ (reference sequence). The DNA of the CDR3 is TGTGCCAGCAGCTCCTCCACCGGTGGCTATGGCTACACCTTC. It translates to CASSSSTGGYGYTF.

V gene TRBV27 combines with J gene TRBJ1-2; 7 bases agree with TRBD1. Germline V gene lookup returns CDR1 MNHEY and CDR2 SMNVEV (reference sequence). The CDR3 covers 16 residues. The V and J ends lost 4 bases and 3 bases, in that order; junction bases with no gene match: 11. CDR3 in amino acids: CASSSHRGGGYYGYTF. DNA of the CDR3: TGTGCCAGCAGTTCCCACAGGGGAGGCGGTTACTATGGCTACACCTTC.

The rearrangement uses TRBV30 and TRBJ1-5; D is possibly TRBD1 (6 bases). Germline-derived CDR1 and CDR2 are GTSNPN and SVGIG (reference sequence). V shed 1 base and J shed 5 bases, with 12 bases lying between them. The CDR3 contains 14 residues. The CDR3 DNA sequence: TGTGCCTGGAGTGGACAGGCGAGGGATCAGCCCCAGCATTTT. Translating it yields CAWSGQARDQPQHF.

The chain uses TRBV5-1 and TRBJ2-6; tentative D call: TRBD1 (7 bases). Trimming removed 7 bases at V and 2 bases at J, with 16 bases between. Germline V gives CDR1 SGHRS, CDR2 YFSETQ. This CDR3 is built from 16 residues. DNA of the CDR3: TGCGCCAGCGGGCAGGGGGGAACGGCTGGGGCCAACGTCCTGACTTTC. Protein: CASGQGGTAGANVLTF.

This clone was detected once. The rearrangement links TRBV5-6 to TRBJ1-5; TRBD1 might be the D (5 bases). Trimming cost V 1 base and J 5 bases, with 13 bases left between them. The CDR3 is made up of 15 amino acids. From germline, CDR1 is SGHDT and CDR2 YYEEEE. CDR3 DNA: TGTGCCAGCAGCTTGACAGTTGCAGGGCATCAGCCCCAGCATTTT. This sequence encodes CASSLTVAGHQPQHF.

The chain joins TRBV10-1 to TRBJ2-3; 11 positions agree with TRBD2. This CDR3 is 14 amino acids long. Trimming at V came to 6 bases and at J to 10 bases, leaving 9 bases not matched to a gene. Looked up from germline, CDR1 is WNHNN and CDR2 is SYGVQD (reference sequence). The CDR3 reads CASSRGLAVGPQYF. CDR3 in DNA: TGCGCCAGCAGCAGGGGACTAGCGGTGGGTCCGCAGTATTTT.

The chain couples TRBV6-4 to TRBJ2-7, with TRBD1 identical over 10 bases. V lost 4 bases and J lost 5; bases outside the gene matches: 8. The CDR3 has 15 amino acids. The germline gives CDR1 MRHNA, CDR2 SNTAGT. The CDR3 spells CASSVTGTGADEQYF. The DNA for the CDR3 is TGTGCCAGCAGTGTAACCGGGACAGGGGCCGACGAGCAGTACTTC.

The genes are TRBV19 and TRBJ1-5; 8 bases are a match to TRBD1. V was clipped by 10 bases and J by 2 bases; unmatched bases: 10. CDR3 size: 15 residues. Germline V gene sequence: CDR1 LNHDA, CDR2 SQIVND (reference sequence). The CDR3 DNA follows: TGTGCCACCCTCGCCCCGACAGGGGGCAATCAGCCCCAGCATTTT. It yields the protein CATLAPTGGNQPQHF.

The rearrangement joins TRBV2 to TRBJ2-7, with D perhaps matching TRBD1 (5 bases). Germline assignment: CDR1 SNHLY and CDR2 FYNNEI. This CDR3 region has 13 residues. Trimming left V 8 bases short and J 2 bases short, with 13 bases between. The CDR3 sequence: CASSDSRAYEQYF. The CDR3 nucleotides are TGTGCCAGCTCAGACAGTAGGGCCTACGAGCAGTACTTC.

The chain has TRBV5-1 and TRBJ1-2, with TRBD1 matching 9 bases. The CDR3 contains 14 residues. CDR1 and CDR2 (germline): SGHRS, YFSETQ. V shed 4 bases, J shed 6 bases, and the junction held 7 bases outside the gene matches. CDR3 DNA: TGCGCCAGCAGCCCCGGGACAGGGATCCATGGCTACACCTTC. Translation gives CASSPGTGIHGYTF.

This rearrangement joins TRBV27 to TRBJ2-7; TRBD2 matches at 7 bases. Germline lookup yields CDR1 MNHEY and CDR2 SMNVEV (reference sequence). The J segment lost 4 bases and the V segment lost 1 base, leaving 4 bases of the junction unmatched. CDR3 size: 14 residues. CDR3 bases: TGTGCCAGCAGTTTATACTCTAGCGGATACGAGCAGTACTTC. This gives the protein CASSLYSSGYEQYF.

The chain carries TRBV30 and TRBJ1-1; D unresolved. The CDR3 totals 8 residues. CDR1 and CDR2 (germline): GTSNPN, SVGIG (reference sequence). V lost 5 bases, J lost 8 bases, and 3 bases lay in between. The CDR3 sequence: CAWSEAFF. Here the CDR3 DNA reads TGTGCCTGGTCAGAAGCTTTCTTT.

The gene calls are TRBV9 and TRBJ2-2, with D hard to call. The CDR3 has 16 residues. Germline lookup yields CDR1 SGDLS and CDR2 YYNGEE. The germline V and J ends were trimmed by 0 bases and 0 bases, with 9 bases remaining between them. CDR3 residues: CASSVATVSNTGELFF. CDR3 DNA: TGTGCCAGCAGCGTAGCCACAGTTTCGAACACCGGGGAGCTGTTTTTT.

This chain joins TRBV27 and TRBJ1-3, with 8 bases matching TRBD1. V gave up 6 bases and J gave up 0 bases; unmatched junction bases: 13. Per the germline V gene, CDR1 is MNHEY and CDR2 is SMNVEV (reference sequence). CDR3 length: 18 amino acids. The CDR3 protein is CASSSGGFPDPSGNTIYF. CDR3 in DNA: TGTGCCAGCAGCTCAGGGGGCTTTCCCGACCCCTCTGGAAACACCATATATTTT.

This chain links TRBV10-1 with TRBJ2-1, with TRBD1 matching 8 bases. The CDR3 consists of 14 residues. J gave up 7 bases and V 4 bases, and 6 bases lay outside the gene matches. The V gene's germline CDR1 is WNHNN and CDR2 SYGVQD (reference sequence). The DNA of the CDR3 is TGCGCCAGCAGTGCGGACAGGGTGGGGAATGAGCAGTTCTTC. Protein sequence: CASSADRVGNEQFF.

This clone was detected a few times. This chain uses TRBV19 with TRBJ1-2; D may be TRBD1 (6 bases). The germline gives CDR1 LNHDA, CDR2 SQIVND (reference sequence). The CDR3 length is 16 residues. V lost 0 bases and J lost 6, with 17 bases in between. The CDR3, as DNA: TGTGCCAGTAGTATAGATCAGGGGAACAGAGGAGATGGCTACACCTTC. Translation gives CASSIDQGNRGDGYTF.

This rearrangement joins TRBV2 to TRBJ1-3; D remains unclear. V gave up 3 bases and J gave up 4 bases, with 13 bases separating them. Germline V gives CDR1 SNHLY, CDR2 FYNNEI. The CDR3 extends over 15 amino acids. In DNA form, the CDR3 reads TGTGCCAGCAGTGATGATGGGAGCCCCGGAAACACCATATATTTT. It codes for CASSDDGSPGNTIYF.

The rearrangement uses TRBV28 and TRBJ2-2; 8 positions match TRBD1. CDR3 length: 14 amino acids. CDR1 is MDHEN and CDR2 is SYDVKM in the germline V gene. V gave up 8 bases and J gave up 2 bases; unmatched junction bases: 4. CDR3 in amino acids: CASRQGANTGELFF. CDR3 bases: TGTGCCAGCCGCCAGGGGGCTAACACCGGGGAGCTGTTTTTT.

Written as DNA, the CDR3 is TGTGCCAGCAGTTTGTATGTGAGGGAGACCCAGTACTTC. Protein product: CASSLYVRETQYF. The V gene is TRBV28, the J gene TRBJ2-5; no reliable D call. The CDR3 covers 13 residues. Germline-derived CDR1 and CDR2 are MDHEN and SYDVKM. The V end lost 3 bases, the J end lost 5 bases, and 10 bases lay between the germline ends.

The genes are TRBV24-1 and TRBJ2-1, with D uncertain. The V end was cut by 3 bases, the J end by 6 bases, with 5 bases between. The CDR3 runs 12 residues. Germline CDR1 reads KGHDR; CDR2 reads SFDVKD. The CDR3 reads CATSDHSNEQFF. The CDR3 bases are TGTGCCACCAGTGATCACTCCAATGAGCAGTTCTTC.